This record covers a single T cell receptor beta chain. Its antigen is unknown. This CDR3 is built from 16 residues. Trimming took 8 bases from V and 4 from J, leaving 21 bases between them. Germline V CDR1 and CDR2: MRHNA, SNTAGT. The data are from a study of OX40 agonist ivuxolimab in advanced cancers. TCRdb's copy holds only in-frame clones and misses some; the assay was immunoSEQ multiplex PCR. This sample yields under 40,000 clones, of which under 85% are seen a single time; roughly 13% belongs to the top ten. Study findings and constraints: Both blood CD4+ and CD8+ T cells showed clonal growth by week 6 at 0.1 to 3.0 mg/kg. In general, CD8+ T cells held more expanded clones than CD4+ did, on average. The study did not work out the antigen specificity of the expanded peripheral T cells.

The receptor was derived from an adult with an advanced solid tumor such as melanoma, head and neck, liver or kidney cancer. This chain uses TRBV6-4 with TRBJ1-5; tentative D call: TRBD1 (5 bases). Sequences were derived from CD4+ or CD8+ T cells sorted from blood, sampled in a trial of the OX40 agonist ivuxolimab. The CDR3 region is CASRSAPGRRNQPQHF. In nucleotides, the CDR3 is TGTGCCAGCCGCTCAGCACCGGGACGGCGAAATCAGCCCCAGCATTTT.